This TCR beta chain came from a study of T cells in Graves' hyperthyroidism and ophthalmopathy. Study-level points and caveats: From stable hyperthyroidism, ophthalmopathy was set apart by a 13 V-J model.

Ophthalmopathy cases met thresholds of Clinical Activity Score at least 3, NOSPECS grade at least 4 and duration under 3 months. This clonotype was seen at least ten times. Its antigen remains unknown. TCR beta CDR3 sequences were amplified from RNA transcripts. First-round RT-PCR with HTBI primers amplified the TCR CDR3 region. TCRdb recomputed calls from the multiplex PCR reads with MiXCR, one row per CDR3 protein. The repertoire includes almost 500,000 distinct CDR3 sequences, roughly 22% of them detected once, and around 47% sits in the top ten. This CDR3 contains 15 residues. Germline-derived CDR1 and CDR2 are SGHTA and FQGTGA. V dropped 6 bases and J dropped 0 bases, with 13 bases sitting between them.

Sample: blood. The origin of this receptor is a woman in her 70s with Graves' ophthalmopathy. The V call is TRBV7-3, the J call TRBJ2-3; unclear D gene. The CDR3 sequence: CASSFGRSSTDTQYF. The CDR3 DNA reads TGTGCCAGCAGTTTCGGACGTTCTAGCACAGATACGCAGTATTTT.